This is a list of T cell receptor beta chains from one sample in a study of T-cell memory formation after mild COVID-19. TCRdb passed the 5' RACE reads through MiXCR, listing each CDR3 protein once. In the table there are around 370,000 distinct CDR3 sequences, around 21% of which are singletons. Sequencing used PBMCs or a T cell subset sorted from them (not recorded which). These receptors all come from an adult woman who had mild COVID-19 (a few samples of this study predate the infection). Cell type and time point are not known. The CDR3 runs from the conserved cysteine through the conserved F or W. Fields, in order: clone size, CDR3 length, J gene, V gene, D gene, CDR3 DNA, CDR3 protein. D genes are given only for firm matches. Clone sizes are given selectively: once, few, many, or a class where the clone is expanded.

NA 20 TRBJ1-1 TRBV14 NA TGTGCCAGCAGCCAAGGGGTATTAGGAGGGACACTCAGTTTGCGCACTGAAGCTTTCTTT CASSQGVLGGTLSLRTEAFF
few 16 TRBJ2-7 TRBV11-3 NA TGTGCCAGCAGCCACCCACACAAACGGCAGTCCTACGAGCAGTACTTC CASSHPHKRQSYEQYF
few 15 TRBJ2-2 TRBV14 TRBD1 TGTGCCAGCAGCCAAGCGACAGGGTGGACCGGGGAGCTGTTTTTT CASSQATGWTGELFF
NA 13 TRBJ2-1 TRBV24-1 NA TGTGCCACCAGGGCAGGGTCTCGGAATGAGCAGTTCTTC CATRAGSRNEQFF
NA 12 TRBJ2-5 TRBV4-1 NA TGCGCCAGCAGCCAGATGGGAGAGACCCAGTACTTC CASSQMGETQYF
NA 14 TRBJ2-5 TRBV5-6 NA TGTGCCAGCAAGAAGAATCAGGGGCTGGAGACCCAGTACTTC CASKKNQGLETQYF
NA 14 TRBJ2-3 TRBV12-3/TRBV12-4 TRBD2 TGTGCCAGCAACGAGCGGGGGGGCACAGATACGCAGTATTTT CASNERGGTDTQYF
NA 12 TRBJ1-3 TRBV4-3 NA TGCGCCAGCAGCCACCCCGGAAACACCATATATTTT CASSHPGNTIYF
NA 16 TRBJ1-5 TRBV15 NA TGTGCCACCAGCAGAGGCCCTTTGAGGGGCAATCAGCCCCAGCATTTT CATSRGPLRGNQPQHF
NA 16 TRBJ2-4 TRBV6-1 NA TGTGCCAGCAGTGAGAGACAGTTACTAGCCAAAAACATTCAGTACTTC CASSERQLLAKNIQYF
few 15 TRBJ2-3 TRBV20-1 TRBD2 TGCAGTGCTAGTGGGACTAGCCGTAACACAGATACGCAGTATTTT CSASGTSRNTDTQYF